Detailed here is one TCR beta chain. These data originate in a study of blood T cell repertoires in COVID-19. Assay: immunoSEQ multiplex PCR; the TCRdb copy retains only in-frame clones and omits some. The sample lists some 180,000 clones, more than 75% seen once, with 8.6% in the top ten. The CDR3 is made up of 15 amino acids. The germline V and J ends were trimmed by 2 bases and 0 bases, with 11 bases remaining between them. Germline CDR1 and CDR2: MDHEN and SYDVKM. This clonotype originated in a woman between 45 and 60 years old with active or convalescent COVID-19. Sample: peripheral blood. This chain connects TRBV28 to TRBJ2-7, with TRBD1 as a possible D gene (5 bases). The CDR3 spells CASSLRGSSSYEQYF. The CDR3 DNA is TGTGCCAGCAGTTTAAGGGGATCCAGCTCCTACGAGCAGTACTTC.